This entry lists 20 T cell receptor beta chains sequenced from one sample in a study of TIL therapy for anti-PD-1-resistant metastatic lung cancer (dated by TCRdb to the early 2020s). Read against the paper, the sample's time point label means: pre-treatment sample, taken before nivolumab and TIL therapy. Using bias-controlled multiplex PCR with the immunoSEQ v3 hsTCRB kit, the TCR beta CDR3 regions were amplified from genomic DNA. TCRdb stores this immuneACCESS table with in-frame sequences only. Part of the clones is absent; in the studies checked, under half of the shortfall reflects unresolved V genes, and no reason is known for the rest. The sample has tens of thousands of clones on record, around three quarters of them singletons. The top ten hold more than 4.5% of the sample. The sequencing here drew on blood, taken at baseline. Source of these receptors: a woman aged 30-85 years with non-small cell lung cancer.

V is TRBV4-1 and J is TRBJ1-1; D unresolved. This CDR3 comprises 15 residues. V lost 4 bases and J 0 bases, leaving 12 bases between the germline ends. Germline V gene data show CDR1 as MGHRA and CDR2 as YSYEKL. The CDR3 loop is CASSPSMEMNTEAFF. The CDR3 DNA sequence: TGCGCCAGCAGCCCAAGTATGGAAATGAACACTGAAGCTTTCTTT.

The J gene is TRBJ1-5, the V gene TRBV5-1; TRBD1 might be the D (5 bases). The CDR3 loop spans 15 amino acids. V gave up 0 bases and J gave up 7 bases, with 14 bases separating them. Germline V lookup: CDR1 SGHRS, CDR2 YFSETQ. The CDR3 nucleotides read TGCGCCAGCAGCTTGGAGGGCAGGGATGGCCAGCCCCAGCATTTT. It yields the protein CASSLEGRDGQPQHF.

This chain uses TRBV7-6 with TRBJ2-3, with 12 bases fitting TRBD2. The CDR3 runs 18 residues. The J segment lost 2 bases and the V segment lost 5 bases, leaving 11 bases of the junction unmatched. Germline loops: CDR1 SGHVS, CDR2 FNYEAQ. This chain's CDR3 is CASSPGLAGLVLTDTQYF. The DNA for the CDR3 is TGTGCCAGCAGCCCCGGACTAGCGGGACTCGTCCTCACAGATACGCAGTATTTT.

The rearrangement links TRBV13 to TRBJ2-5, with D perhaps TRBD1 (6 bases). Trimming cost V 5 bases and J 2 bases, with 15 bases left between them. The CDR3 totals 15 residues. Germline-derived CDR1 and CDR2 are PRHDT and FYEKMQ (reference sequence). The CDR3 here is CASSPQPGVQETQYF. In nucleotides, the CDR3 is TGTGCCAGCAGCCCTCAGCCAGGGGTACAAGAGACCCAGTACTTC. Supplemented by reference TRBV13 and TRBJ2-5, the full variable domain reads AAGVIQSPRHLIKEKRETATLKCYPIPRHDTVYWYQQGPGQDPQFLISFYEKMQSDKGSIPDRFSAQQFSDYHSELNMSSLELGDSALYFCASSPQPGVQETQYFGPGTRLLVL.

The CDR3 spells CASSVLAGIHNEQFF. CDR3 bases: TGTGCCAGCAGCGTACTAGCGGGAATCCACAATGAGCAGTTCTTC. This chain links TRBV9 with TRBJ2-1, with 9 bases aligning to TRBD2. This CDR3 contains 15 residues. Trimming at V came to 1 base and at J to 5 bases, leaving 4 bases not matched to a gene. From germline, CDR1 is SGDLS and CDR2 YYNGEE. The whole variable domain, remainder taken from reference TRBV9 and TRBJ2-1, is DSGVTQTPKHLITATGQRVTLRCSPRSGDLSVYWYQQSLDQGLQFLIQYYNGEERAKGNILERFSAQQFPDLHSELNLSSLELGDSALYFCASSVLAGIHNEQFFGPGTRLTVL.

This chain connects TRBV7-2 to TRBJ2-3; D unclear. This CDR3 region has 14 residues. CDR1 and CDR2 from the germline V gene are SGHTA and FQGNSA. The V gene lost 2 bases and the J gene lost 2 bases, with 8 bases spanning the gap. CDR3 bases: TGTGCCAGCAGCTTATACGAATTCACAGATACGCAGTATTTT. Protein: CASSLYEFTDTQYF.

The gene calls are TRBV10-3 and TRBJ1-1; weak D call: TRBD1 (6 bases). The V gene's germline CDR1 is ENHRY and CDR2 SYGVKD. This CDR3 has 13 amino acids. Trimming cost V 6 bases and J 1 base, with 9 bases left between them. The CDR3 DNA reads TGTGCCATCAGAACACAGGGGAACACTGAAGCTTTCTTT. This encodes CAIRTQGNTEAFF.

This sequence joins TRBV7-9 and TRBJ2-1; TRBD1 is a possible D gene (6 bases). The CDR3 extends over 13 amino acids. Germline V gene data show CDR1 as SEHNR and CDR2 as FQNEAQ (reference sequence). The V gene lost 5 bases and the J gene lost 8 bases, with 13 bases spanning the gap. CDR3 loop: CASSGAGVHEQFF. The DNA for the CDR3 is TGTGCCAGCAGCGGGGCAGGGGTACATGAGCAGTTCTTC.

The genes are TRBV9 and TRBJ1-3; the match to TRBD1 covers 9 bases. The V segment lost 3 bases and the J segment 1 base; nucleotides outside the gene matches: 2. This CDR3 region has 15 residues. Germline values: CDR1 SGDLS, CDR2 YYNGEE. The CDR3 DNA follows: TGTGCCAGCAGCGAGACAGGGGGTTCTGGAAACACCATATATTTT. Protein: CASSETGGSGNTIYF.

The CDR3 DNA is TGTGCCTGGAACGCAGGAGATAGCAATCAGCCCCAGCATTTT. Translation: CAWNAGDSNQPQHF. This chain uses TRBV30 with TRBJ1-5; no clear D gene. Germline CDR1 and CDR2: GTSNPN and SVGIG (reference sequence). V was clipped by 4 bases and J by 0 bases, with 10 bases between them. The CDR3 runs 14 residues.

The gene calls are TRBV10-1 and TRBJ2-1, with a tentative D call TRBD2 (5 bases). CDR1 WNHNN and CDR2 SYGVQD come from the germline V gene (reference sequence). CDR3 length equals 13 residues. Trimming took 0 bases from V and 9 from J, leaving 9 bases between them. The CDR3 loop reads CASSESAGSEQFF. The CDR3 bases are TGCGCCAGCAGTGAGTCCGCGGGCAGTGAGCAGTTCTTC.

The chain joins TRBV6-6 to TRBJ2-7, with D perhaps TRBD1 or TRBD2 (5 bases each). Germline assignment: CDR1 MNHNY and CDR2 SVGAGI (reference sequence). Trimming took 2 bases from V and 4 from J, leaving 9 bases between them. This CDR3 is 13 amino acids long. CDR3 residues: CASSYEGLYEQYF. CDR3 bases: TGTGCCAGCAGTTACGAGGGGTTGTACGAGCAGTACTTC.

The chain has TRBV6-1 and TRBJ1-1; 8 bases line up with TRBD1. V dropped 4 bases and J dropped 1; count of bases not matched to a gene: 2. In germline, CDR1 is MNHNS, CDR2 SASEGT. The CDR3 extends over 14 amino acids. The CDR3: CASSVTGGNTEAFF. Here the CDR3 DNA reads TGTGCCAGCAGTGTCACAGGGGGGAACACTGAAGCTTTCTTT.

This clone was seen more than once but under ten times. The chain couples TRBV11-2 to TRBJ2-4; 11 bases match TRBD2. V shed 6 bases and J 8 bases; nucleotides not matched to a gene: 12. The CDR3 is 16 residues long. Germline-derived CDR1 and CDR2 are SGHAT and FQNNGV. CDR3 protein: CASRWISGRDGDIQYF. As DNA, the CDR3 is TGTGCCAGCAGGTGGATTAGCGGGAGGGACGGGGACATTCAGTACTTC.

The chain uses TRBV28 and TRBJ2-2; TRBD2 might be the D (6 bases). Germline V gene data show CDR1 as MDHEN and CDR2 as SYDVKM. This CDR3 comprises 17 residues. Trimming removed 4 bases at V and 2 bases at J, with 17 bases between. As DNA, the CDR3 is TGTGCCAGCAGTTCCCGCCGACTAGGAATAAACACCGGGGAGCTGTTTTTT. Protein: CASSSRRLGINTGELFF.

The rearrangement uses TRBV2 and TRBJ1-5, with D possibly being TRBD1 (6 bases). Trimming took off 6 bases at V and 2 bases at J, with 20 bases between the two ends. The germline V gene has CDR1 SNHLY and CDR2 FYNNEI. This CDR3 has 17 amino acids. The CDR3 sequence is CASSNELTGSRNQPQHF. The CDR3 bases are TGTGCCAGCAGCAACGAGCTGACAGGATCGCGCAATCAGCCCCAGCATTTT.

This chain links TRBV2 with TRBJ1-1, with a tentative D call TRBD1 (5 bases). The CDR3 loop spans 13 amino acids. Germline CDR1 SNHLY, CDR2 FYNNEI. Trimming removed 6 bases from V and 11 bases from J, with 19 bases in between. The CDR3 loop is CASRKLTQGEAFF. The DNA for the CDR3 is TGTGCCAGCAGGAAGCTGACCCAGGGTGAGGCTTTCTTT. The full variable domain, in which reference TRBV2 and TRBJ1-1 provide the parts outside the CDR3, is EPEVTQTPSHQVTQMGQEVILRCVPISNHLYFYWYRQILGQKVEFLVSFYNNEISEKSEIFDDQFSVERPDGSNFTLKIRSTKLEDSAMYFCASRKLTQGEAFFGQGTRLTVV.

This clone was seen a few times. The chain links TRBV18 to TRBJ1-1; 7 bases match TRBD1. In germline, CDR1 is KGHSH, CDR2 LQKENI. J lost 0 bases, V lost 5 bases, and 9 bases had no gene match. The CDR3 totals 16 residues. CDR3 amino acids: CASSTGRTGLNTEAFF. For the CDR3, the DNA is TGTGCCAGCTCAACCGGACGGACAGGATTGAACACTGAAGCTTTCTTT.

The chain uses TRBV18 and TRBJ1-1, with D perhaps TRBD1 (6 bases). Germline V lookup: CDR1 KGHSH, CDR2 LQKENI. The CDR3 has 15 residues. The V end lost 4 bases, the J end lost 4 bases, and 16 bases lay between the germline ends. CDR3 in DNA: TGTGCCAGCTCACGGGATCAGGGGAGAGGCACTGAAGCTTTCTTT. As protein: CASSRDQGRGTEAFF.

The chain couples TRBV19 to TRBJ1-3; 10 bases match TRBD1. The CDR3 sequence is 17 residues long. Germline V gene data show CDR1 as LNHDA and CDR2 as SQIVND (reference sequence). Trimming took 2 bases from V and 0 from J; bases not matched to a gene: 4. The CDR3 DNA follows: TGTGCCAGTAGTATATCGACAGGGGGCGGCTCTGGAAACACCATATATTTT. Protein product: CASSISTGGGSGNTIYF.